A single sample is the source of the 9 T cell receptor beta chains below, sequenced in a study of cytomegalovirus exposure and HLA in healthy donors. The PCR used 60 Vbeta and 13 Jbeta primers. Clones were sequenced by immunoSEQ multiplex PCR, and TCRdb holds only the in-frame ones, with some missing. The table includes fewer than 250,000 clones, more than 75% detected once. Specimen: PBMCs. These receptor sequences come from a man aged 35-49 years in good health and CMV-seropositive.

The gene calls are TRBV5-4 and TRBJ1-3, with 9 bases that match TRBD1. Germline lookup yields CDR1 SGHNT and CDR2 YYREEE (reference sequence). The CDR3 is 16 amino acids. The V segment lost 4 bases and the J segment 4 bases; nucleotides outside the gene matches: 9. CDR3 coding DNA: TGTGCCAGCAGCCAGGGACAGGGTGTCTCCGGAAACACCATATATTTT. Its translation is CASSQGQGVSGNTIYF.

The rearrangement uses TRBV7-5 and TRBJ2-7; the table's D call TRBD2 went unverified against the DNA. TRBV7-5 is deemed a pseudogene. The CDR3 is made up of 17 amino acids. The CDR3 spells CARSSEGNAGGRDEQYF. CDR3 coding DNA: TGTGCCAGAAGCTCAGAGGGCAACGCAGGAGGTCGCGACGAGCAGTACTTC.

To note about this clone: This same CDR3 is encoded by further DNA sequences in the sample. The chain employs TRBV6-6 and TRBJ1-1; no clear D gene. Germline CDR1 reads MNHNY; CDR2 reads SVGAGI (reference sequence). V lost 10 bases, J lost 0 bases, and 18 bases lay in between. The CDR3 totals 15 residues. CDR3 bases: TGTGCCACCACCCTAAGTAGCCTCATGAACACTGAAGCTTTCTTT. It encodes CATTLSSLMNTEAFF.

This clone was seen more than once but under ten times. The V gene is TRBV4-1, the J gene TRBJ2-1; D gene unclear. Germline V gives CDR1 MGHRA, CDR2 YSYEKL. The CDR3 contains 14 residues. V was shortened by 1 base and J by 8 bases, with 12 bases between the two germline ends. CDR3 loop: CASSQVSGDYEQFF. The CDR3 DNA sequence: TGCGCCAGCAGCCAAGTCTCTGGAGATTATGAGCAGTTCTTC.

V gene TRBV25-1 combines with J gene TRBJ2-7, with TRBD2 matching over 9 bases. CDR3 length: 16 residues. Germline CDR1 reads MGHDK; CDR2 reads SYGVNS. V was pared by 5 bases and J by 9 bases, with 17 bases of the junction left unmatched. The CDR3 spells CASSPPGVAGVGRQYF. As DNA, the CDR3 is TGTGCCAGCAGTCCTCCTGGGGTAGCGGGAGTTGGTAGGCAGTACTTC.

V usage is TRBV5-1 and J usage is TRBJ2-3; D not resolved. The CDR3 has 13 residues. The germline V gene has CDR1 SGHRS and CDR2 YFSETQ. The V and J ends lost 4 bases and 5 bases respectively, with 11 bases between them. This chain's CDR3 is CASSATTQDTQYF. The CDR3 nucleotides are TGCGCCAGCAGCGCCACGACTCAAGATACGCAGTATTTT.

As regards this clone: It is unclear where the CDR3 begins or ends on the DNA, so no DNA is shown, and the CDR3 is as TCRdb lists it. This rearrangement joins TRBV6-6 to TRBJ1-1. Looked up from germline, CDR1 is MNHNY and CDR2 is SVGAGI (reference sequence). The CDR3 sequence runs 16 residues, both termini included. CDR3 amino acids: CASSTSKGGGDTEAFF.

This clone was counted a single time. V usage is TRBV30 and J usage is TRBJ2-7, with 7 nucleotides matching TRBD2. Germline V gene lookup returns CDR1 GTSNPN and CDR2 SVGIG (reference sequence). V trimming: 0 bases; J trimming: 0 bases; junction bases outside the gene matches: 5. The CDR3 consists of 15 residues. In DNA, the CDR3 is TGTGCCTGGAGTGTAGCCGGGACTACCTCCTACGAGCAGTACGTC. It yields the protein CAWSVAGTTSYEQYV.

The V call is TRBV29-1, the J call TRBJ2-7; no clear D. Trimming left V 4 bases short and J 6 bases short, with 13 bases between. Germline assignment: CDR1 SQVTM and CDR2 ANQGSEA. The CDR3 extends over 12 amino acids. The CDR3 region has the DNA TGCAGCGTTGCGGAACCTTCAGGCGAGCAGTACGTC. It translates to CSVAEPSGEQYV.